These 16 T cell receptor beta chains share one sample of origin, sequenced in a study of beta chain features in type 1 diabetes. Study-wide results and caveats: In all four CD4+ subsets, TCRB CDR3 length was significantly, moderately reduced in type 1 diabetes.

Antigen specificity for these receptors is unknown. cDNA synthesis used the whole RNA isolate, giving expressed TCRB sequences. The repertoire was sequenced with immunoSEQ multiplex PCR; TCRdb's copy has only in-frame clones and lacks some. Here the sample spans roughly 150,000 clones, roughly 7.1% being singletons. The sample taken for sequencing was central memory CD4+ T cells from blood. These receptors were obtained from a middle-aged woman with type 1 diabetes.

The V call is TRBV9, the J call TRBJ2-1; TRBD1 matches at 7 bases. Germline CDR1 SGDLS, CDR2 YYNGEE. The CDR3 is 16 residues long. The J segment lost 0 bases and the V segment lost 0 bases, leaving 3 bases of the junction unmatched. CDR3 nucleotide sequence: TGTGCCAGCAGCGTAGAGGACAGGTCCTCCTACAATGAGCAGTTCTTC. Encoded protein: CASSVEDRSSYNEQFF. Complete variable domain (other parts from reference TRBV9 and TRBJ2-1): DSGVTQTPKHLITATGQRVTLRCSPRSGDLSVYWYQQSLDQGLQFLIQYYNGEERAKGNILERFSAQQFPDLHSELNLSSLELGDSALYFCASSVEDRSSYNEQFFGPGTRLTVL.

This chain joins TRBV18 and TRBJ1-5; the D gene is possibly TRBD1 (5 bases). V was trimmed by 0 bases and J by 6 bases, leaving 12 bases between them. The CDR3 has 15 amino acids. CDR1 is KGHSH and CDR2 is LQKENI in the germline V gene. In nucleotides, the CDR3 is TGTGCCAGCTCACCACCGTCAGGGAAAGGTCAGCCCCAGCATTTT. Amino acid sequence: CASSPPSGKGQPQHF.

This clone was picked up a small number of times. This sequence joins TRBV23-1 and TRBJ2-1; 11 bases map to TRBD2. TRBV23-1 is placed among ORFs of uncertain function. The CDR3 has 16 residues. V gave up 3 bases and J gave up 8 bases; unmatched junction bases: 9. The CDR3 sequence: CASSQGQTSGRHEQFF. The CDR3 DNA sequence: TGCGCCAGCAGTCAGGGGCAAACTAGCGGGAGACATGAGCAGTTCTTC.

This clone turned up a few times. This chain connects TRBV28 to TRBJ2-1, with 10 bases identical to TRBD2. The germline V gene encodes CDR1 MDHEN and CDR2 SYDVKM. This CDR3 contains 17 residues. After removal of 3 bases from V and 3 bases from J, the junction contained 8 bases not matched to a gene. CDR3 protein: CASSLAGASGSYNEQFF. The CDR3 DNA is TGTGCCAGCAGTTTGGCCGGGGCTAGCGGGAGCTACAATGAGCAGTTCTTC.

This clone was seen repeatedly, ten times or more. The chain has TRBV28 and TRBJ2-3, with D unresolved. Trimming stripped 1 base from V and 0 bases from J, with 2 bases between. The CDR3 loop spans 13 amino acids. Germline V gene lookup returns CDR1 MDHEN and CDR2 SYDVKM. CDR3 in DNA: TGTGCCAGCAGTTTATCTAGCACAGATACGCAGTATTTT. Protein sequence: CASSLSSTDTQYF.

The chain employs TRBV7-8 and TRBJ1-1; 8 bases fit TRBD1. Germline CDR1 reads SGHVS; CDR2 reads FQNEAQ. J was trimmed by 3 bases and V by 1 base; bases with no gene match: 7. The CDR3 runs to 16 residues. Written as DNA, the CDR3 is TGTGCCAGCAGCTTAGGGACAGGGATGTTGGACACTGAAGCTTTCTTT. It is translated as CASSLGTGMLDTEAFF.

The V call is TRBV7-3, the J call TRBJ1-1, with D maybe TRBD1 (5 bases). V was trimmed by 2 bases and J by 3 bases, leaving 10 bases between them. The CDR3 sequence is 14 residues long. Germline V gene lookup returns CDR1 SGHTA and CDR2 FQGTGA. The CDR3 loop reads CASSLVAGDTEAFF. The CDR3 DNA sequence: TGTGCCAGCAGCTTAGTTGCGGGGGACACTGAAGCTTTCTTT.

This clone has more than one count but fewer than ten. This rearrangement joins TRBV2 to TRBJ1-1; perhaps TRBD1 as D (5 bases). Germline-derived CDR1 and CDR2 are SNHLY and FYNNEI. The CDR3 runs 13 residues. V lost 5 bases to trimming and J lost 5 bases, with 12 bases between them. The CDR3 reads CASSTDGTTEAFF. DNA for the CDR3: TGTGCCAGCAGTACCGACGGGACTACTGAAGCTTTCTTT.

In this sample, this clone turned up a few times. The V gene is TRBV18, the J gene TRBJ2-1; 9 nucleotides match TRBD2. After removal of 3 bases from V and 0 bases from J, the junction contained 12 bases not matched to a gene. The CDR3 spans 19 residues. Germline CDR1 reads KGHSH; CDR2 reads LQKENI. This CDR3 is CASSPGSLAGLSSYNEQFF. DNA for the CDR3: TGTGCCAGCTCACCTGGGTCACTAGCGGGCCTAAGCTCCTACAATGAGCAGTTCTTC.

This clone showed up just a few times. The chain combines TRBV11-2 with TRBJ2-1; TRBD2 matches at 9 bases. In germline, CDR1 is SGHAT, CDR2 FQNNGV. The CDR3 runs to 15 residues. V trimming: 6 bases; J trimming: 4 bases; junction bases outside the gene matches: 7. This chain's CDR3 is CASRPNSGGYNEQFF. The DNA for the CDR3 is TGTGCCAGCAGACCGAATAGCGGGGGATACAATGAGCAGTTCTTC.

This clone has only a few counts. The chain links TRBV5-6 to TRBJ2-7, with TRBD1 matching over 8 bases. The ends lost 4 bases at V and 3 bases at J; junction bases unmatched: 9. This CDR3 has 15 amino acids. Germline lookup yields CDR1 SGHDT and CDR2 YYEEEE. The CDR3 nucleotides are TGTGCCAGCAGCATACGGAGACAGGGGATCTACGAGCAGTACTTC. This sequence encodes CASSIRRQGIYEQYF.

This clone was seen only a few times. The chain couples TRBV19 to TRBJ2-1, with D possibly being TRBD2 (6 bases). This CDR3 comprises 14 residues. Germline loops: CDR1 LNHDA, CDR2 SQIVND (reference sequence). Trimming left V 1 base short and J 9 bases short, with 13 bases between. CDR3 amino acids: CASSIGGEESEQFF. CDR3 bases: TGTGCCAGTAGTATAGGAGGGGAGGAGAGTGAGCAGTTCTTC.

This clone was observed many times. The chain is built from TRBV30 and TRBJ2-5; D gene unclear. This CDR3 is built from 11 residues. Trimming took 3 bases from V and 5 from J, leaving 7 bases between them. Germline V gene sequence: CDR1 GTSNPN, CDR2 SVGIG (reference sequence). DNA for the CDR3: TGTGCCTGGAGCCGGGTCGAGACCCAGTACTTC. The encoded protein is CAWSRVETQYF. Full variable domain (rest looked up from reference TRBV30 and TRBJ2-5): SQTIHQWPATLVQPVGSPLSLECTVEGTSNPNLYWYRQAAGRGLQLLFYSVGIGQISSEVPQNLSASRPQDRQFILSSKKLLLSDSGFYLCAWSRVETQYFGPGTRLLVL.

This clone was found a few times. This sequence joins TRBV28 and TRBJ1-2, with 7 bases identical to TRBD1. Germline loops: CDR1 MDHEN, CDR2 SYDVKM. The V segment lost 5 bases and the J segment 4 bases; nucleotides outside the gene matches: 7. The CDR3 loop spans 14 amino acids. In DNA form, the CDR3 reads TGTGCCAGCAGTCGGAACCGGGACAGCTATGGCTACACCTTC. This translates into CASSRNRDSYGYTF.

This clone has more than one count but fewer than ten. The chain joins TRBV7-9 to TRBJ1-1, with D possibly being TRBD1 (5 bases). This CDR3 is built from 13 residues. Trimming stripped 2 bases from V and 5 bases from J, with 9 bases between. CDR1 is SEHNR and CDR2 is FQNEAQ in the germline V gene (reference sequence). The CDR3, as DNA: TGTGCCAGCAGCTTAATAGGGGAAACTGAAGCTTTCTTT. It encodes CASSLIGETEAFF.

A few counts support this clone. The chain recombines TRBV12-5 with TRBJ2-1, with TRBD1 identical over 11 bases. The V gene's germline CDR1 is LGHNT and CDR2 FRNRAP. J gave up 4 bases and V 3 bases, and 2 bases lay outside the gene matches. The length of the CDR3 is 15 residues. CDR3 region: CASGFRDRGYNEQFF. CDR3 nucleotide sequence: TGTGCTAGTGGTTTCCGGGACAGGGGGTACAATGAGCAGTTCTTC.